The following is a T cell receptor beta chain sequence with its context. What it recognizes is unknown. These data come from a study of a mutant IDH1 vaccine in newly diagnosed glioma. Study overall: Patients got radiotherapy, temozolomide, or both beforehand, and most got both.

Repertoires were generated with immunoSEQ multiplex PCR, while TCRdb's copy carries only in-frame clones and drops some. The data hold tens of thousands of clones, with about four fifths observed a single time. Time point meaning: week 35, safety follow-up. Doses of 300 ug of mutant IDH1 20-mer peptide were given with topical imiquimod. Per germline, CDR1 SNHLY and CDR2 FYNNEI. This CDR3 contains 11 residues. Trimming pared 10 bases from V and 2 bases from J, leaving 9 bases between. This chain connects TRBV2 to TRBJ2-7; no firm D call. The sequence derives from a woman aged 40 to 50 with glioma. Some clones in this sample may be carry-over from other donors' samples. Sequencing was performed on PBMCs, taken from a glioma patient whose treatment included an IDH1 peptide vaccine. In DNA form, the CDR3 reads TGTGCCACTCGGTCGGCCTACGAGCAGTACTTC. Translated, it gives CATRSAYEQYF.